Below are 29 T cell receptor beta chains sequenced from a single sample in a study of blood T cell repertoires in COVID-19. The assay was immunoSEQ multiplex PCR, and TCRdb's table has in-frame clones only and misses some. The profile covers a few hundred thousand clones, with approximately 83% appearing a single time and roughly 2% taken by the ten largest. The sequencing input was PBMCs or T cells enriched from blood (not recorded which). The source is a man aged 30-40 years who had recovered from COVID-19.

The genes are TRBV9 and TRBJ1-2; a weak D match, TRBD1 (5 bases). The CDR3 covers 16 residues. Germline V gene lookup returns CDR1 SGDLS and CDR2 YYNGEE. The V gene lost 0 bases and the J gene lost 5 bases, with 17 bases spanning the gap. The CDR3 loop is CASSVASSPGIYGYTF. In DNA, the CDR3 is TGTGCCAGCAGCGTAGCTAGTAGTCCAGGGATTTATGGCTACACCTTC.

The chain combines TRBV20-1 with TRBJ2-1, with 8 bases that match TRBD1. Germline CDR1 is DFQATT and CDR2 is SNEGSKA (reference sequence). V lost 3 bases to trimming and J lost 10 bases; unmatched junction nucleotides: 11. The CDR3 is 14 amino acids. The CDR3 DNA reads TGCAGTGCTAGTTTCCGCAGGGGGCTGGGGGAGCAGTTCTTC. This translates into CSASFRRGLGEQFF.

This rearrangement joins TRBV12-3 or TRBV12-4 to TRBJ2-5, with 7 bases lining up with TRBD2. The CDR3 spans 13 residues. J lost 2 bases, V lost 7 bases, and 4 bases had no gene match. In DNA, the CDR3 is TGTGCCAGCAAGGCTAGCGGACAAGAGACCCAGTACTTC. This gives the protein CASKASGQETQYF.

The chain is built from TRBV12-3 or TRBV12-4 and TRBJ2-7; the D gene is possibly TRBD2 (5 bases). This CDR3 has 13 amino acids. Between the trimmed V and J ends, which lost 6 bases and 6 bases, there was a span of 15 bases. CDR3 nucleotide sequence: TGTGCCAGCAGGGCAGAGGGAAGCCGCGAGCAGTACTTC. It translates to CASRAEGSREQYF.

This rearrangement joins TRBV19 to TRBJ1-5; TRBD1 might be the D (5 bases). V was pared by 6 bases and J by 7 bases, with 13 bases between. The CDR3 is 13 residues long. Germline V gives CDR1 LNHDA, CDR2 SQIVND (reference sequence). Here the CDR3 reads CASSPGGTQPQHF. DNA for the CDR3: TGTGCCAGTAGCCCGGGGGGGACGCAGCCCCAGCATTTT.

The rearrangement links TRBV4-2 to TRBJ2-3; D possibly corresponds to TRBD1 (7 bases). Looked up from germline, CDR1 is LGHNA and CDR2 is YNFKEQ. Trimming cost V 4 bases and J 2 bases, with 19 bases left between them. The CDR3 is 17 amino acids. Here the CDR3 reads CASSRGQGGHYTDTQYF. The CDR3 DNA follows: TGTGCCAGCAGCCGGGGCCAGGGGGGACACTACACAGATACGCAGTATTTT.

The V gene is TRBV21-1, the J gene TRBJ2-7; TRBD1 is the table's D call and was not checked against the DNA. TRBV21-1 counts as a pseudogene. The CDR3 loop spans 14 amino acids. CDR3 nucleotides: TGTGCCAGCAGCAAAGGGACAGGATTCTACGAGCAGTACTTC. Amino acids: CASSKGTGFYEQYF.

The chain couples TRBV9 to TRBJ2-7; D might be TRBD1 (6 bases). The CDR3 consists of 14 residues. Per germline, CDR1 SGDLS and CDR2 YYNGEE. V dropped 3 bases and J dropped 3 bases, with 13 bases sitting between them. The CDR3 DNA reads as TGTGCCAGCAGCGACCAAATACAGGGCTACGAGCAGTACTTC. As protein: CASSDQIQGYEQYF.

The V call is TRBV6-1, the J call TRBJ1-1; D may be TRBD1 (6 bases). The V end lost 8 bases, the J end lost 0 bases, and 10 bases lay between the germline ends. Looked up from germline, CDR1 is MNHNS and CDR2 is SASEGT. The length of the CDR3 is 13 residues. CDR3 sequence (DNA): TGTGCCAGCGATGGACAGTTGAACACTGAAGCTTTCTTT. Translation: CASDGQLNTEAFF.

The chain employs TRBV30 and TRBJ1-2; D gene ambiguous. The CDR3 extends over 13 amino acids. Germline assignment: CDR1 GTSNPN and CDR2 SVGIG (reference sequence). Trimming removed 5 bases from V and 6 bases from J, with 16 bases in between. The CDR3: CAWGTSLRNGYTF. CDR3 in DNA: TGTGCCTGGGGAACCAGTTTAAGAAATGGCTACACCTTC.

CDR3 nucleotide sequence: TGTGCCAGCTCACCCCGTGACAGCGCTAACTATGGCTACACCTTC. This gives the protein CASSPRDSANYGYTF. V and J are TRBV18 and TRBJ1-2, with D tentatively TRBD1 (5 bases). This CDR3 is 15 amino acids long. V was pared by 3 bases and J by 0 bases, with 11 bases between. Germline assignment: CDR1 KGHSH and CDR2 LQKENI.

This clone was recorded only once. V and J are TRBV5-4 and TRBJ2-2, with D possibly matching TRBD1 (6 bases). There are 16 residues in the CDR3. V dropped 4 bases and J dropped 2 bases, with 15 bases sitting between them. Germline V gene data show CDR1 as SGHNT and CDR2 as YYREEE (reference sequence). The CDR3 DNA sequence: TGTGCCAGCAGCAGGGAACAGGGCTCAAACACCGGGGAGCTGTTTTTT. As protein: CASSREQGSNTGELFF.

This CDR3 reads CASSVGRSIMNTEAFF. Written as DNA, the CDR3 is TGTGCCAGCAGCGTAGGGAGGAGCATAATGAACACTGAAGCTTTCTTT. J is TRBJ1-1 and V is TRBV9; no reliable D call. Germline V lookup: CDR1 SGDLS, CDR2 YYNGEE. Trimming left V 0 bases short and J 0 bases short, with 12 bases between. There are 16 residues in the CDR3.

The chain has TRBV7-3 and TRBJ1-2; no definite D call. CDR1 and CDR2 (germline): SGHTA, FQGTGA. This CDR3 region has 15 residues. Trimming removed 5 bases at V and 5 bases at J, with 18 bases between. This CDR3 reads CASSPRPDWRYGYTF. CDR3 bases: TGTGCCAGCAGCCCCAGACCAGACTGGAGATATGGCTACACCTTC.

This clone has more than one count but fewer than ten. The genes are TRBV2 and TRBJ2-7; D unresolved. The V end lost 2 bases, the J end lost 7 bases, and 9 bases lay between the germline ends. Germline CDR1 and CDR2: SNHLY and FYNNEI. The CDR3 consists of 12 residues. CDR3 sequence: CASSERSGEQYF. The CDR3, as DNA: TGTGCCAGCAGTGAAAGGAGTGGAGAGCAGTACTTC.

This clone has just a few counts. The rearrangement links TRBV19 to TRBJ1-6, with TRBD1 identical over 9 bases. CDR3 size: 14 residues. Per germline, CDR1 LNHDA and CDR2 SQIVND (reference sequence). The V segment lost 3 bases and the J segment 7 bases; nucleotides outside the gene matches: 1. In DNA, the CDR3 is TGTGCCAGTAGTATCGGGACAGGGAATTCACCCCTCCACTTT. Translation gives CASSIGTGNSPLHF.

The CDR3 loop reads CATSRAPGQLNEKLFF. The CDR3 DNA reads TGTGCCACCAGCAGAGCACCGGGACAGCTTAATGAAAAACTGTTTTTT. The rearrangement uses TRBV15 and TRBJ1-4, with 7 bases aligning to TRBD1. With V trimmed by 1 base and J by 4 bases, 6 bases remained unmatched. Looked up from germline, CDR1 is LNHNV and CDR2 is YYDKDF (reference sequence). The length of the CDR3 is 16 residues. Full variable domain (outside the CDR3, taken from reference TRBV15 and TRBJ1-4): DAMVIQNPRYQVTQFGKPVTLSCSQTLNHNVMYWYQQKSSQAPKLLFHYYDKDFNNEADTPDNFQSRRPNTSFCFLDIRSPGLGDTAMYLCATSRAPGQLNEKLFFGSGTQLSVL.

Here the CDR3 reads CASSITGDPPQHF. In DNA, the CDR3 is TGTGCCAGCTCTATCACCGGGGATCCGCCCCAGCATTTT. The rearrangement uses TRBV18 and TRBJ1-5; D gene unclear. The CDR3 is 13 amino acids. The V and J ends lost 6 bases and 9 bases respectively, with 15 bases between them. CDR1 and CDR2 (germline): KGHSH, LQKENI.

The chain links TRBV6-5 to TRBJ2-3, with 7 bases fitting TRBD2. Germline V gene sequence: CDR1 MNHEY, CDR2 SVGAGI. The CDR3 loop spans 15 amino acids. V lost 4 bases to trimming and J lost 2 bases; unmatched junction nucleotides: 6. DNA of the CDR3: TGTGCCAGCAGTTCACCGCGACTAGCCACAGATACGCAGTATTTT. The encoded protein is CASSSPRLATDTQYF.

V usage is TRBV20-1 and J usage is TRBJ2-2; the D gene is possibly TRBD1 (5 bases). The CDR3 consists of 14 residues. V was shortened by 3 bases and J by 1 base, with 9 bases between the two germline ends. Germline V gene data show CDR1 as DFQATT and CDR2 as SNEGSKA (reference sequence). CDR3 residues: CSASLGQNTGELFF. CDR3 bases: TGCAGTGCTAGTCTTGGACAGAACACCGGGGAGCTGTTTTTT.

This sequence joins TRBV7-2 and TRBJ2-2; 7 bases are a match to TRBD1. The CDR3 covers 14 residues. Germline loops: CDR1 SGHTA, CDR2 FQGNSA. V was pared by 2 bases and J by 7 bases, with 4 bases of the junction left unmatched. The CDR3 coding sequence is TGTGCCAGCAGCTTAACAGGGGTTGGCGGGGAGCTGTTTTTT. Its protein product is CASSLTGVGGELFF.

The rearrangement uses TRBV6-5 and TRBJ2-7, with D perhaps TRBD2 (6 bases). CDR1 and CDR2 from the germline V gene are MNHEY and SVGAGI. The V and J ends lost 7 bases and 1 base respectively, with 14 bases between them. This CDR3 region has 14 residues. CDR3 in amino acids: CASTMGGASYEQYF. DNA of the CDR3: TGTGCCAGCACCATGGGGGGTGCTTCCTACGAGCAGTACTTC.

This chain joins TRBV24-1 and TRBJ1-2; 10 bases are a match to TRBD1. CDR3 length: 16 amino acids. The V segment lost 6 bases and the J segment 8 bases; nucleotides outside the gene matches: 14. CDR1 and CDR2 from the germline V gene are KGHDR and SFDVKD. CDR3 region: CATSLRFRQGAEGYTF. CDR3 in DNA: TGTGCCACCAGTCTTCGGTTCCGACAGGGGGCGGAGGGCTACACCTTC.

CDR3 coding DNA: TGCAGCGTTGTCGGCAGGGAAGGCTATGGCTACACCTTC. It codes for CSVVGREGYGYTF. This chain uses TRBV29-1 with TRBJ1-2; the D gene is possibly TRBD1 (5 bases). CDR3 size: 13 residues. Germline lookup yields CDR1 SQVTM and CDR2 ANQGSEA. V was cut by 4 bases and J by 4 bases, with 13 bases left in between.

This sequence joins TRBV5-5 and TRBJ2-7; 8 nucleotides agree with TRBD1. CDR3 length: 13 amino acids. The germline V gene encodes CDR1 SGHKS and CDR2 YYEKEE (reference sequence). With V trimmed by 5 bases and J by 2 bases, 3 bases remained unmatched. The chain's CDR3 is CASRRTGPYEQYF. In DNA form, the CDR3 reads TGTGCCAGCAGACGGACAGGGCCCTACGAGCAGTACTTC.

This chain joins TRBV6-5 and TRBJ1-1, with 7 bases that match TRBD1. Germline trimming cut 9 bases from V and 1 base from J; bases unmatched to any gene: 2. CDR3 length: 12 amino acids. Per germline, CDR1 MNHEY and CDR2 SVGAGI. CDR3 loop: CASWDRNTEAFF. DNA of the CDR3: TGTGCCAGTTGGGACAGGAACACTGAAGCTTTCTTT.

This clone was found a few times. This rearrangement joins TRBV6-5 to TRBJ1-3; D is perhaps TRBD1 (6 bases). Germline-derived CDR1 and CDR2 are MNHEY and SVGAGI. The CDR3 totals 14 residues. V was pared by 10 bases and J by 2 bases, with 15 bases between. The CDR3 sequence: CATRQGRPGNTIYF. The DNA of the CDR3 is TGTGCCACCCGGCAGGGGAGACCTGGAAACACCATATATTTT.

Here the CDR3 reads CASSPPGGWNTEAFF. The CDR3 DNA sequence: TGTGCCAGCAGCCCTCCGGGGGGTTGGAACACTGAAGCTTTCTTT. The chain combines TRBV6-6 with TRBJ1-1; TRBD1 might be the D (5 bases). V dropped 6 bases and J dropped 1 base, with 15 bases sitting between them. Germline V CDR1 and CDR2: MNHNY, SVGAGI (reference sequence). This CDR3 region has 15 residues.

The CDR3 reads CASSLATGSSYEQYF. The DNA of the CDR3 is TGCGCCAGCAGCTTGGCAACAGGAAGCTCCTACGAGCAGTACTTC. The V gene is TRBV5-1, the J gene TRBJ2-7; tentative D call: TRBD1 (5 bases). Germline V CDR1 and CDR2: SGHRS, YFSETQ. The germline V and J ends were trimmed by 0 bases and 0 bases, with 10 bases remaining between them. This CDR3 contains 15 residues.